A selection of T cell receptor beta chains follows, all from one sample in a study of CD8+CD57+ T cells in acquired aplastic anemia. TCRdb ran MiXCR on the reads and lists one entry per CDR3 protein. This sample has around 180,000 distinct CDR3 sequences, with 63% found just once. The specimen sequenced was sorted CD4+, CD8+, or CD8+CD57+ T cells (not recorded which) from PBMCs. These receptor sequences come from a human donor in good health. The CDR3 runs from the conserved cysteine through the conserved F or W. A D gene is named only where the DNA matches it firmly. Expanded clones are given a class, and other clones once, few, many or no size at all.

d_gene,abundance,v_gene,j_gene,CDR3aa,CDR3nt
TRBD2,-,TRBV24-1,TRBJ2-5,CASKIRSGGGEETQYF,TGTGCCAGCAAAATAAGGTCGGGGGGGGGCGAAGAGACCCAGTACTTC
-,few,TRBV7-7,TRBJ1-6,CASSLGFVAYSPLHF,TGTGCCAGCAGCTTGGGCTTTGTGGCCTATTCACCCCTCCACTTT
-,-,TRBV20-1,TRBJ1-5,CSAREDSQRNQPQHF,TGCAGTGCTAGAGAGGACAGCCAACGAAATCAGCCCCAGCATTTT
TRBD1,many,TRBV6-1,TRBJ2-7,CASSGKIRDRPSYEQYF,TGTGCCAGCAGTGGTAAAATCCGGGACAGGCCTTCCTACGAGCAGTACTTC
TRBD1,-,TRBV9,TRBJ2-7,CASSFGQGGTYEQYF,TGTGCCAGCAGCTTCGGACAGGGGGGTACGTACGAGCAGTACTTC
-,-,TRBV7-8,TRBJ2-5,CASSLVFRETQYF,TGTGCCAGCAGCTTAGTGTTCAGGGAGACCCAGTACTTC
TRBD2,many,TRBV4-1,TRBJ2-3,CASSQGPGLAGATDTQYF,TGCGCCAGCAGCCAAGGTCCAGGACTAGCGGGAGCCACAGATACGCAGTATTTT
-,few,TRBV5-1,TRBJ2-3,CASSLGGLTDTQYF,TGCGCCAGCAGCTTGGGCGGACTCACAGATACGCAGTATTTT
-,-,TRBV7-9,TRBJ1-1,CASSLAGPEAFF,TGTGCCAGCAGCTTAGCGGGACCGGAAGCTTTCTTT
-,few,TRBV7-2,TRBJ2-7,CASSLAPTKEQYF,TGTGCCAGCAGCTTAGCTCCGACTAAGGAGCAGTACTTC
-,once,TRBV30,TRBJ1-5,CAWSPNDRANQPQHF,TGTGCCTGGAGTCCCAACGACAGAGCAAATCAGCCCCAGCATTTT
TRBD2,-,TRBV29-1,TRBJ2-7,CSVLAGVPVGPYEQYF,TGCAGCGTTCTAGCGGGAGTCCCCGTAGGCCCCTACGAGCAGTACTTC
-,-,TRBV20-1,TRBJ2-3,CSARDLARDTQYF,TGCAGTGCTAGAGATTTGGCGCGAGATACGCAGTATTTT
-,-,TRBV29-1,TRBJ1-2,CSAREDRMYGYTF,TGCAGCGCCCGGGAGGACAGAATGTATGGCTACACCTTC
-,-,TRBV4-3,TRBJ2-1,CASSQDFAGVYNEQFF,TGCGCCAGCAGCCAAGACTTTGCAGGGGTATACAATGAGCAGTTCTTC
TRBD2,-,TRBV2,TRBJ2-7,CASRLAGDSYEQYF,TGTGCCAGCAGACTAGCGGGGGACTCCTACGAGCAGTACTTC
TRBD2,-,TRBV19,TRBJ2-7,CASSIASGSSYEQYF,TGTGCCAGTAGTATAGCTAGCGGGTCGTCCTACGAGCAGTACTTC
TRBD1,-,TRBV2,TRBJ1-5,CASSGQGLSNQPQHF,TGTGCCAGCAGTGGACAGGGACTAAGCAATCAGCCCCAGCATTTT
-,many,TRBV5-1,TRBJ2-3,CASSLTGVGGPNTDTQYF,TGCGCCAGCAGCTTGACTGGTGTTGGAGGTCCGAACACAGATACGCAGTATTTT
TRBD2,many,TRBV4-3,TRBJ2-7,CASSQEIAGGYEQYF,TGCGCCAGCAGCCAAGAAATAGCGGGAGGCTACGAGCAGTACTTC
-,-,TRBV7-2,TRBJ2-1,CASSLGSLSYNEQFF,TGTGCCAGCAGCTTAGGGAGCCTCTCCTACAATGAGCAGTTCTTC
-,-,TRBV7-7,TRBJ2-7,CASSPRQESYEQYF,TGTGCCAGCTCACCAAGACAGGAATCCTACGAGCAGTACTTC
TRBD1,-,TRBV19,TRBJ1-6,CASSTNRGNSPLHF,TGTGCCAGTAGTACCAACAGGGGGAATTCACCCCTCCACTTT
TRBD1,-,TRBV5-6,TRBJ2-2,CASSRETGASWEPHLLVNTGELFF,TGTGCCAGCAGCCGAGAGACAGGGGCCTCCTGGGAACCCCACCTCCTTGTGAACACCGGGGAGCTGTTTTTT
TRBD2,-,TRBV24-1,TRBJ2-1,CATSDSTSGRGNEQFF,TGTGCCACCAGTGATTCAACTAGCGGGAGGGGGAATGAGCAGTTCTTC
-,once,TRBV15,TRBJ2-1,CATSIGTEYNEQFF,TGTGCCACCAGCATAGGGACGGAATACAATGAGCAGTTCTTC
TRBD2,once,TRBV9,TRBJ2-1,CASSHETSASLDRYNEQFF,TGTGCCAGCAGCCATGAGACTAGCGCCTCCCTAGACAGATACAATGAGCAGTTCTTC
TRBD2,-,TRBV2,TRBJ2-5,CASSASGGLEETQYF,TGTGCCAGCAGTGCCAGCGGGGGTCTGGAAGAGACCCAGTACTTC
-,-,TRBV10-2,TRBJ2-7,CASSESKVSRDWVEQYF,TGCGCCAGCAGTGAGTCGAAGGTGTCGAGAGATTGGGTCGAGCAGTACTTC
TRBD1,-,TRBV11-1,TRBJ2-3,CASSKIRGSTDTQYF,TGTGCCAGCAGCAAGATCAGGGGGAGCACAGATACGCAGTATTTT
-,-,TRBV28,TRBJ1-5,CASGRSNQPQHF,TGTGCCAGTGGGCGGAGCAATCAGCCCCAGCATTTT
TRBD1,many,TRBV15,TRBJ1-4,CATSRDRDRGNEKLFF,TGTGCCACCAGCAGAGATCGAGACAGGGGTAATGAAAAACTGTTTTTT
-,few,TRBV7-7,TRBJ1-1,CAISHEVNTEAFF,TGTGCCATCTCGCACGAGGTGAACACTGAAGCTTTCTTT
TRBD2,-,TRBV20-1,TRBJ2-3,CSVNGRVKDTQYF,TGCAGTGTTAACGGGAGGGTCAAAGATACGCAGTATTTT
-,-,TRBV12-3/TRBV12-4,TRBJ2-3,CASSYFGDTQYF,TGTGCCAGCAGCTACTTCGGAGATACGCAGTATTTT
TRBD1,many,TRBV2,TRBJ1-4,CASSEGDRVFANEKLFF,TGTGCCAGCAGTGAAGGGGACAGGGTATTCGCTAATGAAAAACTGTTTTTT
-,-,TRBV7-6,TRBJ2-7,CASSAGLIYEQYF,TGTGCTAGCAGCGCCGGGTTGATCTACGAGCAGTACTTC
-,-,TRBV5-1,TRBJ2-7,CASSLDPGTREQYF,TGCGCCAGCAGCTTGGACCCCGGGACCCGCGAGCAGTACTTC
-,once,TRBV7-3,TRBJ2-7,CASSSGALGSYEQYF,TGTGCCAGCAGCTCGGGGGCCCTAGGCTCCTACGAGCAGTACTTC
TRBD2,-,TRBV10-3,TRBJ2-1,CAITEGAGVPYNEQFF,TGTGCCATCACGGAGGGAGCGGGGGTACCCTACAATGAGCAGTTCTTC
-,-,TRBV7-8,TRBJ1-2,CASSLTGGANYGYTF,TGTGCCAGCAGCTTAACTGGGGGCGCTAACTATGGCTACACCTTC
-,-,TRBV2,TRBJ2-1,CASGELSYNEQFF,TGTGCCAGCGGTGAACTCTCCTACAATGAGCAGTTCTTC
TRBD1,-,TRBV20-1,TRBJ2-7,CSARPSGTGHYEQYF,TGCAGTGCTAGACCCTCGGGGACAGGGCATTACGAGCAGTACTTC
TRBD1,-,TRBV19,TRBJ2-2,CASSRERQGHGELFF,TGTGCCAGTAGCCGGGAACGACAGGGTCACGGGGAGCTGTTTTTT
-,-,TRBV24-1,TRBJ2-5,CATSLAETQYF,TGTGCCACCTCTCTCGCAGAGACCCAGTACTTC